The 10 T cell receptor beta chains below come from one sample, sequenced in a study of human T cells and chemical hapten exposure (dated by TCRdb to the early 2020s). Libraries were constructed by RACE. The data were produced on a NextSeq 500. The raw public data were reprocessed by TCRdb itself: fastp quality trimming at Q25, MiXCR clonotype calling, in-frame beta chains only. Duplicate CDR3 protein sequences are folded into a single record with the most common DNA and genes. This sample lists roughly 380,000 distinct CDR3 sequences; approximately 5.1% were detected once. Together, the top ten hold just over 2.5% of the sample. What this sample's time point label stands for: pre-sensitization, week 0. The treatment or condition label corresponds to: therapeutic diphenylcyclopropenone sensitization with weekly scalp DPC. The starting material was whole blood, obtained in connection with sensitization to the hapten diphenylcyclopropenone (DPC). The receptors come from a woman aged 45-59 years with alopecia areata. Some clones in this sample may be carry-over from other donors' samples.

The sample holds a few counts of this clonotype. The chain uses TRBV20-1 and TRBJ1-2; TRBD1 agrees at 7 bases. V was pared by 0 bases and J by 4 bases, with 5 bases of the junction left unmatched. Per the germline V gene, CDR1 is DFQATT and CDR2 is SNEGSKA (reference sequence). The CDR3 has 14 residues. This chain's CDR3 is CSARDARGGYGYTF. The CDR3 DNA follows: TGCAGTGCTAGAGATGCCAGGGGGGGCTATGGCTACACCTTC.

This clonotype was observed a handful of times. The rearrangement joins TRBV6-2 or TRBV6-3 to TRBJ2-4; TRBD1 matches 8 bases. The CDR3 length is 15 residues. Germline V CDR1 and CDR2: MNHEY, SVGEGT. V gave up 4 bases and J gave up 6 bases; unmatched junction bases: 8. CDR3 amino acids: CASSFGQGYRNIQYF. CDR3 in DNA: TGTGCCAGCAGTTTCGGACAGGGTTACAGAAACATTCAGTACTTC.

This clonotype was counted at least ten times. CDR3 sequence reads: CASSSRARSGANVLTF. In DNA, the CDR3 is TGTGCCAGCAGCTCACGCGCTCGCTCTGGGGCCAACGTCCTGACTTTC. V and J are TRBV11-2 and TRBJ2-6, with D unresolved. Looked up from germline, CDR1 is SGHAT and CDR2 is FQNNGV. Trimming shortened V by 4 bases and J by 0 bases, and 10 bases separated the two germline ends. The CDR3 is 16 amino acids.

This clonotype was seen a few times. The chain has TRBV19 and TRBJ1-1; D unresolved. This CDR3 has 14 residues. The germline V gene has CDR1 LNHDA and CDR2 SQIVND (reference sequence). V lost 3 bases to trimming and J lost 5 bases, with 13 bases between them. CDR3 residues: CASSIRRARTEAFF. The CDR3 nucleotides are TGTGCCAGTAGTATCCGACGGGCTCGGACTGAAGCTTTCTTT.

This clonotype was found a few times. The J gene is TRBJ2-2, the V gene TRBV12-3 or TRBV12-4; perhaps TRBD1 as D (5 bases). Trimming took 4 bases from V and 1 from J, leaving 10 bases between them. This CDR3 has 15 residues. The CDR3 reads CASSSVTGNTGELFF. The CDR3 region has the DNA TGTGCCAGCAGTTCCGTAACAGGGAACACCGGGGAGCTGTTTTTT.

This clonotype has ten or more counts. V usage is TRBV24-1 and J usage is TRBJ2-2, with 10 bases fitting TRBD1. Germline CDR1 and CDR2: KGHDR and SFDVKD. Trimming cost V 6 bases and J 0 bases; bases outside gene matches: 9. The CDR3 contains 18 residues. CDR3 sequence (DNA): TGTGCCACCAGTCCCGTCGACGGGACAGGGGCGAACACCGGGGAGCTGTTTTTT. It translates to CATSPVDGTGANTGELFF.

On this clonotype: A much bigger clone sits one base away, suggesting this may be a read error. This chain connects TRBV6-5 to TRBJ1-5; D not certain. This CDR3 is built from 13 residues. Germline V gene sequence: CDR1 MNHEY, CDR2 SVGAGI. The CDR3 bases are TGTGCCAACAGTTACTCGCGCGGGAGTCCCCAGCATTTT. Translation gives CANSYSRGSPQHF.

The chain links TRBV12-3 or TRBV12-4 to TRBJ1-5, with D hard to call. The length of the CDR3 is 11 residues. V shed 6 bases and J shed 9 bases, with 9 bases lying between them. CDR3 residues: CASSSPPPQHF. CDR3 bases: TGTGCCAGCAGCTCCCCTCCGCCCCAGCATTTT.

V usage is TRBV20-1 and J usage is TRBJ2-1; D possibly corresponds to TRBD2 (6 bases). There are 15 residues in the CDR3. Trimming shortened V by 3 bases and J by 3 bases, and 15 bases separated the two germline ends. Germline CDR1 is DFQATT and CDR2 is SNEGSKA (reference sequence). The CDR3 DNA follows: TGCAGTGCTAGTGTTCGGCGGGACTTCTACAATGAGCAGTTCTTC. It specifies CSASVRRDFYNEQFF.

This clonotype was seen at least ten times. The CDR3 nucleotides read TGCGCCAGCAGCCAAGATATAGGACGGGGGGGGGATACGCAGTATTTT. Translated: CASSQDIGRGGDTQYF. The chain joins TRBV4-3 to TRBJ2-3; 8 bases line up with TRBD2. Germline V gives CDR1 LGHNA, CDR2 YSLEER. This CDR3 is 16 amino acids long. J lost 6 bases, V lost 0 bases, and 8 bases had no gene match.